These T cell receptor beta chains were read from a single sample in a study of cytomegalovirus exposure and HLA in healthy donors. The assay was immunoSEQ multiplex PCR, and TCRdb's table has in-frame clones only and misses some. This sample has approximately 130,000 clones, with 70% to 85% found just once. The sample comprised PBMCs. These receptor sequences come from a man aged 18 to 30 in good health and CMV-seropositive. CDR3s include the opening cysteine and the closing phenylalanine or tryptophan. A D gene is named only where the DNA matches it firmly. Clone sizes are given selectively: once, few, many, or a class where the clone is expanded.

v_gene: TRBV11-2
len: 15
d_gene: TRBD1
abundance: NA
j_gene: TRBJ2-7
CDR3aa: CASSLEGQGTYEQYF
CDR3nt: TGTGCCAGCAGCTTGGAGGGACAGGGAACTTACGAGCAGTACTTC

v_gene: TRBV19
len: 11
d_gene: NA
abundance: NA
j_gene: TRBJ2-7
CDR3aa: CASKGPSEQYF
CDR3nt: TGTGCCAGTAAGGGGCCATCCGAGCAGTACTTC

v_gene: TRBV28
len: 14
d_gene: NA
abundance: NA
j_gene: TRBJ2-3
CDR3aa: CASSPPQGWDTQYF
CDR3nt: TGTGCCAGCAGTCCACCTCAGGGCTGGGATACGCAGTATTTT

v_gene: TRBV25-1
len: 12
d_gene: NA
abundance: once
j_gene: TRBJ1-4
CDR3aa: CASTGQGEKLFF
CDR3nt: TGTGCCAGCACGGGACAAGGTGAAAAACTGTTTTTT

v_gene: TRBV19
len: 15
d_gene: NA
abundance: NA
j_gene: TRBJ1-1
CDR3aa: CASSIAARGNTEAFF
CDR3nt: TGTGCCAGTAGTATAGCTGCCAGGGGGAACACTGAAGCTTTCTTT

v_gene: TRBV5-1
len: 13
d_gene: NA
abundance: NA
j_gene: TRBJ1-5
CDR3aa: CASSFSSNQPQHF
CDR3nt: TGCGCCAGCAGCTTCAGTAGCAATCAGCCCCAGCATTTT

v_gene: TRBV7-2
len: 15
d_gene: TRBD2
abundance: few
j_gene: TRBJ2-7
CDR3aa: CASSSTSGRGHEQYF
CDR3nt: TGTGCCAGCAGCTCGACTAGCGGGAGAGGTCACGAGCAGTACTTC

v_gene: TRBV11-3
len: 18
d_gene: TRBD2
abundance: NA
j_gene: TRBJ2-3
CDR3aa: CASSLGLAGGSSTDTQYF
CDR3nt: TGTGCCAGCAGCTTAGGACTAGCGGGGGGTTCTAGCACAGATACGCAGTATTTT

v_gene: TRBV18
len: 14
d_gene: TRBD1
abundance: few
j_gene: TRBJ1-5
CDR3aa: CASSQMTGTQPQHF
CDR3nt: TGTGCCAGCTCTCAGATGACAGGGACCCAGCCCCAGCATTTT

v_gene: TRBV15
len: 13
d_gene: NA
abundance: NA
j_gene: TRBJ2-5
CDR3aa: CATSIFPLKTQYF
CDR3nt: TGTGCCACCAGCATATTCCCCCTAAAGACCCAGTACTTC

v_gene: TRBV18
len: 14
d_gene: NA
abundance: NA
j_gene: TRBJ2-1
CDR3aa: CASSPRLGDNEQFF
CDR3nt: TGTGCCAGCTCACCAAGGCTGGGAGACAATGAGCAGTTCTTC

v_gene: TRBV28
len: 16
d_gene: NA
abundance: NA
j_gene: TRBJ2-7
CDR3aa: CASSFFSLRFRYEQYF
CDR3nt: TGTGCCAGCAGTTTCTTTTCTTTGCGGTTCCGCTACGAGCAGTACTTC

v_gene: TRBV9
len: 15
d_gene: TRBD2
abundance: NA
j_gene: TRBJ2-1
CDR3aa: CASSVVAGLYNEQFF
CDR3nt: TGTGCCAGCAGCGTAGTAGCGGGCCTCTACAATGAGCAGTTCTTC

v_gene: TRBV5-1
len: 17
d_gene: NA
abundance: NA
j_gene: TRBJ2-1
CDR3aa: CASSLALAIAFSNEQFF
CDR3nt: TGCGCCAGCAGCTTGGCCTTGGCAATAGCGTTTTCCAATGAGCAGTTCTTC

v_gene: TRBV27
len: 16
d_gene: NA
abundance: NA
j_gene: TRBJ1-1
CDR3aa: CASSFLGRERDTEAFF
CDR3nt: TGTGCCAGCAGTTTTTTGGGGAGGGAGAGGGACACTGAAGCTTTCTTT

v_gene: TRBV10-1
len: 14
d_gene: NA
abundance: NA
j_gene: TRBJ1-1
CDR3aa: CASSRKYMNTEAFF
CDR3nt: TGCGCCAGCAGCAGAAAGTACATGAACACTGAAGCTTTCTTT

v_gene: TRBV29-1
len: 11
d_gene: NA
abundance: NA
j_gene: TRBJ2-7
CDR3aa: CSVEAGTEQYF
CDR3nt: TGCAGCGTTGAAGCGGGAACCGAGCAGTACTTC

v_gene: TRBV30
len: 16
d_gene: TRBD1
abundance: NA
j_gene: TRBJ1-2
CDR3aa: CAWRPDGQGRGYGYTF
CDR3nt: TGTGCCTGGAGACCTGATGGACAGGGTCGGGGCTATGGCTACACCTTC

v_gene: TRBV27
len: 14
d_gene: NA
abundance: few
j_gene: TRBJ2-1
CDR3aa: CASGPGSSYNEQFF
CDR3nt: TGTGCCAGCGGGCCCGGAAGCTCCTACAATGAGCAGTTCTTC

v_gene: TRBV28
len: 13
d_gene: NA
abundance: few
j_gene: TRBJ1-2
CDR3aa: CASSLPGDYGYTF
CDR3nt: TGTGCCAGCAGTTTACCAGGGGACTATGGCTACACCTTC

v_gene: TRBV30
len: 13
d_gene: NA
abundance: NA
j_gene: TRBJ2-7
CDR3aa: CAWSQGLLGEQYF
CDR3nt: TGTGCCTGGAGTCAGGGGCTCCTCGGCGAGCAGTACTTC

v_gene: TRBV2
len: 15
d_gene: TRBD1
abundance: NA
j_gene: TRBJ1-5
CDR3aa: CASARTGGLNQPQHF
CDR3nt: TGTGCCAGCGCTAGAACAGGGGGCCTTAATCAGCCCCAGCATTTT

v_gene: TRBV25-1
len: 14
d_gene: NA
abundance: few
j_gene: TRBJ1-3
CDR3aa: CASSTGSAGNTIYF
CDR3nt: TGTGCCAGCAGTACAGGGTCTGCTGGAAACACCATATATTTT

v_gene: TRBV5-1
len: 14
d_gene: NA
abundance: NA
j_gene: TRBJ2-7
CDR3aa: CASSSLGEAGEQYF
CDR3nt: TGCGCCAGCAGCTCCCTCGGGGAAGCGGGCGAGCAGTACTTC

v_gene: TRBV4-1
len: 14
d_gene: TRBD1
abundance: NA
j_gene: TRBJ1-1
CDR3aa: CASSPGQGYPEAFF
CDR3nt: TGCGCCAGCAGCCCAGGACAGGGATACCCTGAAGCTTTCTTT

v_gene: TRBV30
len: 14
d_gene: TRBD1
abundance: NA
j_gene: TRBJ2-3
CDR3aa: CAWLQGAGTDTQYF
CDR3nt: TGTGCCTGGTTACAGGGGGCTGGCACAGATACGCAGTATTTT

v_gene: TRBV15
len: 18
d_gene: NA
abundance: NA
j_gene: TRBJ2-3
CDR3aa: CATSRDSPGGSFADTQYF
CDR3nt: TGTGCCACCAGCAGAGATTCCCCGGGGGGCTCTTTCGCAGATACGCAGTATTTT

v_gene: TRBV12-5
len: 14
d_gene: NA
abundance: NA
j_gene: TRBJ2-5
CDR3aa: CASGTQGLEETQYF
CDR3nt: TGTGCTAGTGGCACCCAGGGACTCGAAGAGACCCAGTACTTC

v_gene: TRBV5-1
len: 15
d_gene: NA
abundance: NA
j_gene: TRBJ2-5
CDR3aa: CASAEGVEGGETQYF
CDR3nt: TGCGCCAGCGCCGAGGGAGTCGAGGGCGGAGAGACCCAGTACTTC

v_gene: TRBV7-8
len: 15
d_gene: TRBD1
abundance: NA
j_gene: TRBJ2-7
CDR3aa: CASSLVGTASYEQYF
CDR3nt: TGTGCCAGCAGCTTAGTTGGGACAGCCTCCTACGAGCAGTACTTC

v_gene: TRBV30
len: 14
d_gene: NA
abundance: NA
j_gene: TRBJ1-1
CDR3aa: CAWGKWRGNHEAFF
CDR3nt: TGTGCCTGGGGTAAATGGAGGGGTAACCACGAAGCTTTCTTT

v_gene: TRBV15
len: 18
d_gene: NA
abundance: NA
j_gene: TRBJ1-1
CDR3aa: CATSRDEGGGPRNTEAFF
CDR3nt: TGTGCCACCAGCAGAGATGAGGGGGGGGGCCCAAGAAACACTGAAGCTTTCTTT

v_gene: TRBV30
len: 11
d_gene: NA
abundance: NA
j_gene: TRBJ2-7
CDR3aa: CAWSSIQEQYF
CDR3nt: TGTGCCTGGAGTTCAATACAGGAGCAGTACTTC

v_gene: TRBV11-1
len: 19
d_gene: TRBD1
abundance: NA
j_gene: TRBJ1-1
CDR3aa: CASSLYDRGQGSVNTEAFF
CDR3nt: TGTGCCAGCAGCTTATATGACCGAGGACAGGGGTCCGTGAACACTGAAGCTTTCTTT

v_gene: TRBV10-1
len: 15
d_gene: NA
abundance: NA
j_gene: TRBJ2-5
CDR3aa: CASSEYGGQAETQYF
CDR3nt: TGCGCCAGCAGTGAGTACGGGGGGCAAGCTGAGACCCAGTACTTC

v_gene: TRBV6-1
len: 11
d_gene: NA
abundance: once
j_gene: TRBJ1-5
CDR3aa: CASRQGQPQHF
CDR3nt: TGTGCCAGCAGGCAGGGTCAGCCCCAGCATTTT

v_gene: TRBV6-1
len: 15
d_gene: TRBD2
abundance: few
j_gene: TRBJ2-7
CDR3aa: CASRMTSGRGYEQYF
CDR3nt: TGTGCCAGCAGGATGACTAGCGGGAGAGGCTACGAGCAGTACTTC

v_gene: TRBV4-1
len: 15
d_gene: NA
abundance: NA
j_gene: TRBJ1-2
CDR3aa: CASSLGPFSRGGYTF
CDR3nt: TGCGCCAGCAGCTTGGGCCCCTTCAGCCGAGGGGGCTACACCTTC

v_gene: TRBV11-1
len: 13
d_gene: NA
abundance: NA
j_gene: TRBJ1-2
CDR3aa: CASSPDFDYGYTF
CDR3nt: TGTGCCAGCAGCCCCGACTTCGACTATGGCTACACCTTC

v_gene: TRBV11-3
len: 14
d_gene: TRBD1
abundance: NA
j_gene: TRBJ1-2
CDR3aa: CASSLGTGDYGYTF
CDR3nt: TGTGCCAGCAGCCTCGGGACAGGAGACTATGGCTACACCTTC

v_gene: TRBV15
len: 16
d_gene: NA
abundance: NA
j_gene: TRBJ1-4
CDR3aa: CATSRDRYRSNEKLFF
CDR3nt: TGTGCCACCAGCAGAGATCGGTACCGGTCTAATGAAAAACTGTTTTTT

v_gene: TRBV6-5
len: 11
d_gene: TRBD1
abundance: NA
j_gene: TRBJ1-2
CDR3aa: CASSQGAGYTF
CDR3nt: TGTGCCAGCTCCCAGGGGGCGGGCTACACCTTC

v_gene: TRBV6-1
len: 14
d_gene: NA
abundance: NA
j_gene: TRBJ2-5
CDR3aa: CASSSYNPQETQYF
CDR3nt: TGTGCCAGCAGCTCTTACAACCCCCAAGAGACCCAGTACTTC

v_gene: TRBV19
len: 14
d_gene: NA
abundance: NA
j_gene: TRBJ1-1
CDR3aa: CASSPNQGYTEAFF
CDR3nt: TGTGCCAGTTCACCTAATCAGGGATACACTGAAGCTTTCTTT

v_gene: TRBV6-1
len: 13
d_gene: NA
abundance: few
j_gene: TRBJ2-1
CDR3aa: CASSRGSYNEQFF
CDR3nt: TGTGCCAGCAGCCGGGGCTCCTACAATGAGCAGTTCTTC

v_gene: TRBV9
len: 13
d_gene: NA
abundance: NA
j_gene: TRBJ1-5
CDR3aa: CASSPGGNQPQHF
CDR3nt: TGTGCCAGCAGCCCAGGAGGAAATCAGCCCCAGCATTTT

v_gene: TRBV2
len: 14
d_gene: NA
abundance: once
j_gene: TRBJ1-6
CDR3aa: CASSLDRSDSPLHF
CDR3nt: TGTGCCAGCAGTCTCGACAGGTCGGACTCACCCCTCCACTTT

v_gene: TRBV2
len: 14
d_gene: NA
abundance: NA
j_gene: TRBJ2-7
CDR3aa: CASSERRGPYEQYF
CDR3nt: TGTGCCAGCAGTGAGCGGCGAGGGCCCTACGAGCAGTACTTC

v_gene: TRBV28
len: 14
d_gene: NA
abundance: NA
j_gene: TRBJ1-1
CDR3aa: CASSLGQPRTEAFF
CDR3nt: TGTGCCAGCAGTTTAGGACAGCCGAGGACTGAAGCTTTCTTT